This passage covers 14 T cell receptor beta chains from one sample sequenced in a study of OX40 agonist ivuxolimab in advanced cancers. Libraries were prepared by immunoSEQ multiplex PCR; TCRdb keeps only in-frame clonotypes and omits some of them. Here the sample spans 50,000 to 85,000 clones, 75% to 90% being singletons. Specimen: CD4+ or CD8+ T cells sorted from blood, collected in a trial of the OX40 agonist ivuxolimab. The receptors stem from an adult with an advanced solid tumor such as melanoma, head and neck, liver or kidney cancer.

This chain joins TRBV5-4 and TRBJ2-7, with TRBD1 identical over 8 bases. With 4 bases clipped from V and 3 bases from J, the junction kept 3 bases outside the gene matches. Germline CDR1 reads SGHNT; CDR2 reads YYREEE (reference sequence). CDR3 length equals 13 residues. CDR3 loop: CASSHTGGYEQYF. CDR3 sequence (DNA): TGTGCCAGCAGCCACACAGGGGGCTACGAGCAGTACTTC.

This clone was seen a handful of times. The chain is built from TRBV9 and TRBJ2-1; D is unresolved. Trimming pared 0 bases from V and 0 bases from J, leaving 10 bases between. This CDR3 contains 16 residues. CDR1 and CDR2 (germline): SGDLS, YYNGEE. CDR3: CASSVGPPRSYNEQFF. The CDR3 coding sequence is TGTGCCAGCAGCGTAGGTCCCCCGCGCTCCTACAATGAGCAGTTCTTC. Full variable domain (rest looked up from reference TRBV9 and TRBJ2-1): DSGVTQTPKHLITATGQRVTLRCSPRSGDLSVYWYQQSLDQGLQFLIQYYNGEERAKGNILERFSAQQFPDLHSELNLSSLELGDSALYFCASSVGPPRSYNEQFFGPGTRLTVL.

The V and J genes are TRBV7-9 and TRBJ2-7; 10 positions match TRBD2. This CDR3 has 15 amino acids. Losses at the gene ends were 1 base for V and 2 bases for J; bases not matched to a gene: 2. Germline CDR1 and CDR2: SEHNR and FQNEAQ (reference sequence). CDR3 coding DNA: TGTGCCAGCAGCTTAGAAGCGGGGGGGACCTACGAGCAGTACTTC. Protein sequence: CASSLEAGGTYEQYF.

As DNA, the CDR3 is TGCGCCAGCAGCTTGGGACGGATCGACACTGAAGCTTTCTTT. Encoded protein: CASSLGRIDTEAFF. The rearrangement links TRBV5-1 to TRBJ1-1, with D hard to call. In germline, CDR1 is SGHRS, CDR2 YFSETQ. The V gene lost 0 bases and the J gene lost 3 bases, with 9 bases spanning the gap. This CDR3 contains 14 residues.

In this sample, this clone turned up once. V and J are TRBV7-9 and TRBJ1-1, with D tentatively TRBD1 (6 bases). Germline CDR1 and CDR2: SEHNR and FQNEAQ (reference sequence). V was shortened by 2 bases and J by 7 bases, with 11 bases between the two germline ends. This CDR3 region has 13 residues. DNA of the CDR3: TGTGCCAGCAGCTTACAACAGGGCGTTGAAGCTTTCTTT. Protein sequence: CASSLQQGVEAFF.

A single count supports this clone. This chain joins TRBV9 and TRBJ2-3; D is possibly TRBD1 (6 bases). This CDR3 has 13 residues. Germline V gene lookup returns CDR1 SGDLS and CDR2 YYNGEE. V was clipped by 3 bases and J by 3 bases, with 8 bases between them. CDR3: CASSEQGTDTQYF. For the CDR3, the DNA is TGTGCCAGCAGCGAACAGGGTACAGATACGCAGTATTTT.

The chain's CDR3 is CASSVRTSGRAWPYEQYF. CDR3 coding DNA: TGTGCCAGCAGCGTGAGGACTAGCGGGAGGGCCTGGCCCTACGAGCAGTACTTC. This chain links TRBV9 with TRBJ2-7; 15 bases line up with TRBD2. V was pared by 2 bases and J by 2 bases, with 8 bases of the junction left unmatched. Per germline, CDR1 SGDLS and CDR2 YYNGEE. This CDR3 is 18 amino acids long.

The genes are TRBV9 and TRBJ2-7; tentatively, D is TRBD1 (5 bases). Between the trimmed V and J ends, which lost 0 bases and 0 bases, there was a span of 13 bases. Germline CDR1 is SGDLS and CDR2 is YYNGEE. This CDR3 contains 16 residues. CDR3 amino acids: CASSVGGFPSSYEQYF. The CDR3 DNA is TGTGCCAGCAGCGTAGGGGGCTTTCCGAGCTCCTACGAGCAGTACTTC.

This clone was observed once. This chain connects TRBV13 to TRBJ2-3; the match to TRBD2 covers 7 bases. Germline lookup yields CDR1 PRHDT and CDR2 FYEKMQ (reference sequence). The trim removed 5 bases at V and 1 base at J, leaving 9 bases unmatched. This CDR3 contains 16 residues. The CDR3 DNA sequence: TGTGCCAGCAGCAATCGGCGGGGGAGGGGCACAGATACGCAGTATTTT. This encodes CASSNRRGRGTDTQYF.

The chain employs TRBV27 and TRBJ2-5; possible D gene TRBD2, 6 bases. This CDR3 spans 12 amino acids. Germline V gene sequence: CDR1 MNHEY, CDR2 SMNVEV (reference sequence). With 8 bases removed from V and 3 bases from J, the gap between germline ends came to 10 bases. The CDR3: CASGWREETQYF. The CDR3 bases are TGTGCCAGCGGCTGGAGGGAAGAGACCCAGTACTTC.

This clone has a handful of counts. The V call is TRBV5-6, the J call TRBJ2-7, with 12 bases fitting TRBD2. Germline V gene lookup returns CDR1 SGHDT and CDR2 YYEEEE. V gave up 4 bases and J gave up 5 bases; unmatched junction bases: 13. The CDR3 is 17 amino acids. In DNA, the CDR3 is TGTGCCAGCAGCGAGGGTTCTAGCGGGAGGGCCTACCACGAGCAGTACTTC. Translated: CASSEGSSGRAYHEQYF.

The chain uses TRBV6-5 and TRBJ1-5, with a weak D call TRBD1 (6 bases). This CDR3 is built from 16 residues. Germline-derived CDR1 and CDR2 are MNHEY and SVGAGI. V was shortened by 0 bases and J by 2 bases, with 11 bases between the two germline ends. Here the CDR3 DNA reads TGTGCCAGCAGTTACTCGAAGGGGGGAGGCAATCAGCCCCAGCATTTT. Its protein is CASSYSKGGGNQPQHF.

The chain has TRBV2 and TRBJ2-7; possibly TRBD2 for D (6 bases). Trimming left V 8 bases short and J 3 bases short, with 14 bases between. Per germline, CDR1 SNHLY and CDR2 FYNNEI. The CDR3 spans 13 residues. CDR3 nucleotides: TGTGCCAGCCGAATGGGGGGTAACTACGAGCAGTACTTC. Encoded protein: CASRMGGNYEQYF.

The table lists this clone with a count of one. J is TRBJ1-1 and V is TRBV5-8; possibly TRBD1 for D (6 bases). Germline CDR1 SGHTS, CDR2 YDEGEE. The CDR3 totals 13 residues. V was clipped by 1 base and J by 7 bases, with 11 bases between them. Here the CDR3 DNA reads TGTGCCAGCAGCTTGAGGGGGTTGGATGAAGCTTTCTTT. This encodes CASSLRGLDEAFF.